One and the same sample provided the 18 T cell receptor beta chains below, sequenced in a study of T cell responses to AZD1222 COVID-19 vaccine. Data came from immunoSEQ multiplex PCR; TCRdb stores just in-frame clones and leaves some out. The repertoire holds about 120,000 clones, around 82% seen once, with roughly 4.5% in the top ten. The sample in question was peripheral blood, obtained on day 0 of AZD1222 vaccination. The source of these receptors is an adult in good health.

CDR3 nucleotides: TGTGCCAGCAGACCGACAGGGGGCGCCGGTAGGGCCCAGCATTTT. Residues: CASRPTGGAGRAQHF. J is TRBJ1-5 and V is TRBV27, with 10 nucleotides matching TRBD1. The CDR3 is 15 amino acids. The germline V gene encodes CDR1 MNHEY and CDR2 SMNVEV (reference sequence). The V gene end was trimmed by 6 bases and the J gene end by 11 bases; junction bases not matched to a gene: 13.

The chain couples TRBV29-1 to TRBJ2-3, with a possible D match to TRBD2 (7 bases). This CDR3 comprises 16 residues. Germline V gives CDR1 SQVTM, CDR2 ANQGSEA. The V gene lost 1 base and the J gene lost 0 bases, with 14 bases spanning the gap. The CDR3 bases are TGCAGCGTTGAAGCCCCCGGGGGGCTGAGCACAGATACGCAGTATTTT. This encodes CSVEAPGGLSTDTQYF.

CDR3 DNA sequence: TGTGCCAGCAGCTCCACCGGAGCTTATAATTCACCCCTCCACTTT. Translated, it gives CASSSTGAYNSPLHF. The rearrangement links TRBV7-2 to TRBJ1-6; D unclear. Trimming stripped 4 bases from V and 4 bases from J, with 11 bases between. The CDR3 spans 15 residues. CDR1 and CDR2 from the germline V gene are SGHTA and FQGNSA.

This clone was counted once. The gene calls are TRBV3-1 (or the pseudogene TRBV3-2) and TRBJ1-6; tentative D call: TRBD1 (5 bases). V lost 4 bases, J lost 7 bases, and 14 bases lay in between. Germline assignment: CDR1 LGHDT and CDR2 YNNKEL (reference sequence). The CDR3 covers 15 residues. The CDR3 spells CASSRSGTPNSPLHF. For the CDR3, the DNA is TGTGCCAGCAGCCGTTCCGGGACTCCAAATTCACCCCTCCACTTT.

The genes are TRBV27 and TRBJ2-2; 9 bases align to TRBD2. The CDR3 is 13 residues long. Per germline, CDR1 MNHEY and CDR2 SMNVEV (reference sequence). Trimming removed 6 bases from V and 8 bases from J; junction bases left unmatched: 4. As DNA, the CDR3 is TGTGCCAGCAGCGCGGGGGGGCCTGGGGAGCTGTTTTTT. This codes for CASSAGGPGELFF.

This clone was detected only once. The V gene is TRBV19, the J gene TRBJ2-7; 7 bases agree with TRBD1. The CDR3 extends over 12 amino acids. The V gene end was trimmed by 9 bases and the J gene end by 0 bases; junction bases not matched to a gene: 2. Germline V gene lookup returns CDR1 LNHDA and CDR2 SQIVND (reference sequence). The chain's CDR3 is CASGTASYEQYF. The CDR3 DNA is TGTGCCAGCGGGACAGCCTCCTACGAGCAGTACTTC.

The CDR3: CASIKHGTGGYEQYF. The DNA of the CDR3 is TGTGCCAGCATTAAACACGGGACAGGGGGCTACGAGCAGTACTTC. The chain combines TRBV28 with TRBJ2-7; 11 positions agree with TRBD1. V shed 7 bases and J 3 bases; nucleotides not matched to a gene: 8. Germline-derived CDR1 and CDR2 are MDHEN and SYDVKM. The CDR3 runs to 15 residues. Full variable domain (remainder filled in from reference TRBV28 and TRBJ2-7): DVKVTQSSRYLVKRTGEKVFLECVQDMDHENMFWYRQDPGLGLRLIYFSYDVKMKEKGDIPEGYSVSREKKERFSLILESASTNQTSMYLCASIKHGTGGYEQYFGPGTRLTVT.

The CDR3 sequence: CASSLPGTSGNEQFF. The CDR3 DNA follows: TGCGCCAGCAGCTTACCGGGGACTAGCGGGAATGAGCAGTTCTTC. The chain is built from TRBV5-1 and TRBJ2-1, with 12 positions matching TRBD2. V dropped 2 bases and J dropped 7; count of bases not matched to a gene: 4. The CDR3 is 15 residues long. CDR1 and CDR2 (germline): SGHRS, YFSETQ.

This clone was found a few times. The chain carries TRBV19 and TRBJ1-6, with 9 bases aligning to TRBD1. The CDR3 sequence is 17 residues long. V gave up 4 bases and J gave up 7 bases; unmatched junction bases: 11. Germline CDR1 LNHDA, CDR2 SQIVND (reference sequence). The CDR3, as DNA: TGTGCCAGTAGTACCCCCGCCGGACAGGGGCCGAATTCACCCCTCCACTTT. Residues: CASSTPAGQGPNSPLHF.

The CDR3 DNA follows: TGTGCCAGCAGCTTATCCGGGTCCCATAATTCACCCCTCCACTTT. Residues: CASSLSGSHNSPLHF. V and J are TRBV7-9 and TRBJ1-6, with D uncertain. Trimming removed 2 bases at V and 5 bases at J, with 10 bases between. In germline, CDR1 is SEHNR, CDR2 FQNEAQ (reference sequence). The CDR3 has 15 residues.

The genes are TRBV6-6 and TRBJ2-1; the match to TRBD2 covers 9 bases. The length of the CDR3 is 13 residues. V shed 2 bases and J 13 bases; nucleotides not matched to a gene: 6. Germline-derived CDR1 and CDR2 are MNHNY and SVGAGI (reference sequence). The CDR3 nucleotides read TGTGCCAGCAGTTACGCCTCTAGCGGGATACAGTTCTTC. Its protein is CASSYASSGIQFF.

The chain links TRBV18 to TRBJ2-3, with a possible D match to TRBD2 (5 bases). The length of the CDR3 is 14 residues. V gave up 3 bases and J gave up 1 base, with 8 bases separating them. Germline CDR1 KGHSH, CDR2 LQKENI. The CDR3 here is CASSPNGGTDTQYF. As DNA, the CDR3 is TGTGCCAGCTCACCGAACGGGGGCACAGATACGCAGTATTTT.

The chain uses TRBV18 and TRBJ1-1; D unclear. The CDR3 spans 14 residues. Germline V lookup: CDR1 KGHSH, CDR2 LQKENI. V dropped 6 bases and J dropped 5 bases, with 16 bases sitting between them. The CDR3 sequence is CASSPPGIKTEAFF. Written as DNA, the CDR3 is TGTGCCAGCTCCCCCCCCGGGATTAAAACTGAAGCTTTCTTT.

The chain combines TRBV11-3 with TRBJ2-2; D unresolved. V dropped 0 bases and J dropped 8 bases, with 4 bases sitting between them. The CDR3 is 12 residues long. Looked up from germline, CDR1 is SGHNT and CDR2 is YENEEA. The CDR3 is CASSLEGGELFF. The CDR3 nucleotides are TGTGCCAGCAGCTTAGAGGGTGGGGAGCTGTTTTTT.

This chain links TRBV7-2 with TRBJ2-5; 9 bases map to TRBD2. Per germline, CDR1 SGHTA and CDR2 FQGNSA. V trimming: 1 base; J trimming: 7 bases; junction bases outside the gene matches: 16. The length of the CDR3 is 18 residues. CDR3: CASSLVAGRRGGSGTQYF. For the CDR3, the DNA is TGTGCCAGCAGCTTAGTAGCCGGGAGGCGGGGGGGCAGTGGGACCCAGTACTTC.

The chain employs TRBV28 and TRBJ2-1, with 9 bases fitting TRBD2. CDR3 length equals 13 residues. CDR1 and CDR2 from the germline V gene are MDHEN and SYDVKM. The J segment lost 7 bases and the V segment lost 6 bases, leaving 4 bases of the junction unmatched. Written as DNA, the CDR3 is TGTGCCAGCAGCCCGACTAGCGGAAATGAGCAGTTCTTC. Translation gives CASSPTSGNEQFF. Full variable domain (rest looked up from reference TRBV28 and TRBJ2-1): DVKVTQSSRYLVKRTGEKVFLECVQDMDHENMFWYRQDPGLGLRLIYFSYDVKMKEKGDIPEGYSVSREKKERFSLILESASTNQTSMYLCASSPTSGNEQFFGPGTRLTVL.

This clone was counted between two and nine times. J is TRBJ1-2 and V is TRBV30; D is perhaps TRBD1 (6 bases). Germline loops: CDR1 GTSNPN, CDR2 SVGIG (reference sequence). The CDR3 spans 14 residues. V was pared by 0 bases and J by 8 bases, with 16 bases between. Here the CDR3 reads CAWSVLDSFGGYTF. CDR3 nucleotides: TGTGCCTGGAGTGTTTTGGACAGCTTCGGCGGCTACACCTTC.

Here the CDR3 reads CASSYPGWKETQYF. The CDR3 DNA reads as TGTGCCAGCAGCTATCCGGGCTGGAAAGAGACCCAGTACTTC. The chain combines TRBV5-6 with TRBJ2-5, with D unresolved. Germline values: CDR1 SGHDT, CDR2 YYEEEE. The CDR3 totals 14 residues. The V end lost 3 bases, the J end lost 3 bases, and 12 bases lay between the germline ends.